This T cell receptor (beta chain) was retrieved from a study of shared T cell receptors in the human thymus. A single count supports this clone. The V gene's germline CDR1 is LGHNA and CDR2 YSLEER. The CDR3 covers 14 residues. V was cut by 1 base and J by 11 bases, with 17 bases left in between. TCRdb keeps only in-frame clones here, not all; method: immunoSEQ multiplex PCR. In the table there are hundreds of thousands of clones, 80% to 90% of which are singletons. This same sample was also part of a study on human thymus T cells. That work adds: Donors consisted of healthy Finnish infants (having corrective surgery for congenital heart defects). Thymic TCR repertoires of unrelated people reportedly overlapped highly.

Sequenced material: thymocytes. This receptor was identified in a boy younger than two with a congenital heart defect. The V and J genes are TRBV4-3 and TRBJ1-1; maybe TRBD1 (5 bases). The CDR3 coding sequence is TGCGCCAGCAGCCAAGCCTCGGGGGGGGTGCCTGCTTTCTTT. Translating gives CASSQASGGVPAFF.